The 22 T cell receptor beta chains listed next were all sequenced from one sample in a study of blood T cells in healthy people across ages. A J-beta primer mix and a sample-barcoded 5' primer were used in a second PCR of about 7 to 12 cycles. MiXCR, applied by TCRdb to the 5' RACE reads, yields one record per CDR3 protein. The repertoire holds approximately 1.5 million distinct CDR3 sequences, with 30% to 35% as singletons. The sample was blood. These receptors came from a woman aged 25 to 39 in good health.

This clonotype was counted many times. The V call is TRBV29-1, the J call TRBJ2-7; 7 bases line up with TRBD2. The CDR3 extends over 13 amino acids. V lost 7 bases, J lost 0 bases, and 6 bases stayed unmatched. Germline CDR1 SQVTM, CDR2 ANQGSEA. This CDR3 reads CSAEAGSSYEQYF. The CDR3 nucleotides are TGCAGCGCCGAAGCGGGAAGCTCCTACGAGCAGTACTTC.

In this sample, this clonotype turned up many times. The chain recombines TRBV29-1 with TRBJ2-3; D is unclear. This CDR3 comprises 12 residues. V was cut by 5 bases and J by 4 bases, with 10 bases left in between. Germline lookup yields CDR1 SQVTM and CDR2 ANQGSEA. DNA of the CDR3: TGCAGCGTTTTGTGGTTCGCAGATACGCAGTATTTT. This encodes CSVLWFADTQYF.

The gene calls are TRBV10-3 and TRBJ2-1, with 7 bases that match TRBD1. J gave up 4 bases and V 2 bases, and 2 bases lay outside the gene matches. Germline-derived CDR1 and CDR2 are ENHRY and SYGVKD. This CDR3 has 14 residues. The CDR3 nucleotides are TGTGCCATCAGTGAGGGGACAGCTTACAATGAGCAGTTCTTC. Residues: CAISEGTAYNEQFF.

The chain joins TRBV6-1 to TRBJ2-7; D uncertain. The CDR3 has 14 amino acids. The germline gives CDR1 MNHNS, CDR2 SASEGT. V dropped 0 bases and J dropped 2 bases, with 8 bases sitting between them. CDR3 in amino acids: CASSEAGPTYEQYF. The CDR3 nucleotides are TGTGCCAGCAGTGAAGCGGGCCCGACCTACGAGCAGTACTTC.

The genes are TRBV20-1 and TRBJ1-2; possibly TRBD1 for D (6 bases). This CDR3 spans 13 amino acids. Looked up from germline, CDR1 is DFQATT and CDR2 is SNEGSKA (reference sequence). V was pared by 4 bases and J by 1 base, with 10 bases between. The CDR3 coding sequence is TGCAGTGCTACGGCAGGGGATAACTATGGCTACACCTTC. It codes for CSATAGDNYGYTF.

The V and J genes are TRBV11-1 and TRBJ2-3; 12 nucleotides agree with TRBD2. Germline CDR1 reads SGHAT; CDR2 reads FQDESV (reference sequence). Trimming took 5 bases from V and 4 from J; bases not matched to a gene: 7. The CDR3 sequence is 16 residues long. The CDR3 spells CASSIRLAGGPDTQYF. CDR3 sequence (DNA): TGTGCCAGCAGCATCAGGCTAGCGGGAGGGCCAGATACGCAGTATTTT.

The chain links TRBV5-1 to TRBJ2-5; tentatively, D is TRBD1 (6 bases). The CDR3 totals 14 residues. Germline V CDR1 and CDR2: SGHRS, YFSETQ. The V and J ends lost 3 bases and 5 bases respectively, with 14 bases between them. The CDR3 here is CASSSQGNKETQYF. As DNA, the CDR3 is TGCGCCAGCAGCTCCCAGGGGAACAAGGAGACCCAGTACTTC.

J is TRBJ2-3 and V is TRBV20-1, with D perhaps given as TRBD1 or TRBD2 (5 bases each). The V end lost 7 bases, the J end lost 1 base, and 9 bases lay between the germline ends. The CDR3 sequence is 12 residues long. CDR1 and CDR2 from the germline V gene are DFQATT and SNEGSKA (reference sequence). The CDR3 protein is CSELGGTDTQYF. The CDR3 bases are TGCAGTGAGCTGGGGGGCACAGATACGCAGTATTTT.

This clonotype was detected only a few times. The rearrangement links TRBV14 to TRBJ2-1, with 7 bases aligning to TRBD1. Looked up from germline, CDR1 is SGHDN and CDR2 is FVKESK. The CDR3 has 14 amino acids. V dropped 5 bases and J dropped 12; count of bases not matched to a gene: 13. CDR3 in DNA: TGTGCCAGCAGCGTCGGACAGGTTACCAACGGGCAGTTCTTC. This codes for CASSVGQVTNGQFF.

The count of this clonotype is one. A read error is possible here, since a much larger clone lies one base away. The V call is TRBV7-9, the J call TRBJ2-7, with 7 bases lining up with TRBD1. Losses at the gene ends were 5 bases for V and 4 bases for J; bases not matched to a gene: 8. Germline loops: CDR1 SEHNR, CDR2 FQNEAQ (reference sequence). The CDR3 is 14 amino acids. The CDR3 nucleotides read TGTGCCAGCAGCCCAGGACAGGCTCGGTACGAGCAGTACTTC. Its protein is CASSPGQARYEQYF.

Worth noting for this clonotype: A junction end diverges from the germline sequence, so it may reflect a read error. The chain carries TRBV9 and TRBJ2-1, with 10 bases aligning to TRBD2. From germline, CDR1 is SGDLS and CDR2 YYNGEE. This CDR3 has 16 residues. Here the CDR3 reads CAGSESLTSGPNEQFF. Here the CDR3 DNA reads TGTGCCGGCAGCGAGTCCCTGACTAGCGGGCCTAATGAGCAGTTCTTC.

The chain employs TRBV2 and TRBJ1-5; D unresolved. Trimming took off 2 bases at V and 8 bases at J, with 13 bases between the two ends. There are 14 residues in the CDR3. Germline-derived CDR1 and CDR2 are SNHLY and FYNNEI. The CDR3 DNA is TGTGCCAGCAGTGAAATGGGGTGGTTGGAGCCCCAGCATTTT. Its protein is CASSEMGWLEPQHF.

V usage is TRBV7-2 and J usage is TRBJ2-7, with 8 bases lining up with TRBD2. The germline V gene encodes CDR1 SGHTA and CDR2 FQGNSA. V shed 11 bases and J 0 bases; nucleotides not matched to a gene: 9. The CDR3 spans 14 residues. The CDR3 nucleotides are TGTGCCTCCACGGGGGGGCCAATCTCCTACGAGCAGTACTTC. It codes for CASTGGPISYEQYF. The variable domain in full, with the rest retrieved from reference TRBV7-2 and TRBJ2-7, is GAGVSQSPSNKVTEKGKDVELRCDPISGHTALYWYRQSLGQGLEFLIYFQGNSAPDKSGLPSDRFSAERTGGSVSTLTIQRTQQEDSAVYLCASTGGPISYEQYFGPGTRLTVT.

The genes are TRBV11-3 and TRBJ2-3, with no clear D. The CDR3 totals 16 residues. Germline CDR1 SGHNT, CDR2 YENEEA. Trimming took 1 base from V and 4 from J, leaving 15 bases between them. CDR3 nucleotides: TGTGCCAGCAGCTTAGGACCTCCGAGGTCGTCAGATACGCAGTATTTT. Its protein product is CASSLGPPRSSDTQYF. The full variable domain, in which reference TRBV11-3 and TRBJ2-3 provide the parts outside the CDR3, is EAGVVQSPRYKIIEKKQPVAFWCNPISGHNTLYWYLQNLGQGPELLIRYENEEAVDDSQLPKDRFSAERLKGVDSTLKIQPAELGDSAVYLCASSLGPPRSSDTQYFGPGTRLTVL.

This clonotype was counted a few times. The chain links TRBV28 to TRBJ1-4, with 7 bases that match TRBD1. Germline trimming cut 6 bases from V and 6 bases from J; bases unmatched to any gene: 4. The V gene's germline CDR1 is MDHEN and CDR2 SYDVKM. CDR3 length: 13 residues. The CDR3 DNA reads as TGTGCCAGCAGGGGACAGTTATATGAAAAACTGTTTTTT. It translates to CASRGQLYEKLFF.

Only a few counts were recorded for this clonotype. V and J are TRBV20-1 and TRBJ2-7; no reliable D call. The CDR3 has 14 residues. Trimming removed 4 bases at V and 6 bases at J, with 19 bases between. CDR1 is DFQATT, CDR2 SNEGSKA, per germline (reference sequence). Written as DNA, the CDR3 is TGCAGTGCTATCCGAAAGACGGTCACTGGCGAGCAGTACTTC. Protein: CSAIRKTVTGEQYF.

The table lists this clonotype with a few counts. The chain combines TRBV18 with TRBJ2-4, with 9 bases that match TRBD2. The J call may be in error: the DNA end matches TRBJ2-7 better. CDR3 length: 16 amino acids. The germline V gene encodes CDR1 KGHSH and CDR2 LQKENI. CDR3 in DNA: TGTGCCAGCTCACCACAAGGGCGGGAGGGTGCGGACGAGCAGTACTTC. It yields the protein CASSPQGREGADEQYF.

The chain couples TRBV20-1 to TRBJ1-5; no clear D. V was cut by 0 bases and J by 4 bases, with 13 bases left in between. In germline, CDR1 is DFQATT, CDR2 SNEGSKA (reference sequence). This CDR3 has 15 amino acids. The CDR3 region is CSARDGLEINQPQHF. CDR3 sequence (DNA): TGCAGTGCTAGAGATGGTCTAGAAATTAATCAGCCCCAGCATTTT.

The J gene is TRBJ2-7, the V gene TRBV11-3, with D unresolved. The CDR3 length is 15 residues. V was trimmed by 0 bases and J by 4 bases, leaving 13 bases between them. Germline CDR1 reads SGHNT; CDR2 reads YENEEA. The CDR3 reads CASSLDSSSRYEQYF. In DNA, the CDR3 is TGTGCCAGCAGCTTAGATAGTTCAAGTCGGTACGAGCAGTACTTC.

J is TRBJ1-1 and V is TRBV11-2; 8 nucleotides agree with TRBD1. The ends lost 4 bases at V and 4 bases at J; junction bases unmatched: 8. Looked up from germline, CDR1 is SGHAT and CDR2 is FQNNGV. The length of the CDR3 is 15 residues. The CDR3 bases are TGTGCCAGCAGCTCGACCTTCACAGGGGGCACTGAAGCTTTCTTT. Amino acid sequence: CASSSTFTGGTEAFF.

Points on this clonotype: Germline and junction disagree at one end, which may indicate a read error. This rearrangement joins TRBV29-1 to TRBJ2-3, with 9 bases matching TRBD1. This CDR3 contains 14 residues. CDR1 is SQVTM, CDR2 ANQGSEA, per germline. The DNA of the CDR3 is TGCGGCGTTGAACCCGGACAGGGGAGGAGTACGCAGTATTTT. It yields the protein CGVEPGQGRSTQYF.

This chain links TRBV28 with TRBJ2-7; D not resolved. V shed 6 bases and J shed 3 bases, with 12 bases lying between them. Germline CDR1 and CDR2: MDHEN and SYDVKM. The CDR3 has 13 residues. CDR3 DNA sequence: TGTGCCAGCAGCGGTAACACTGGCTACGAGCAGTACTTC. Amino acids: CASSGNTGYEQYF.